This T cell receptor beta chain was found in a study of blood T cell repertoires in COVID-19. Study at large: The study drew acute and convalescent COVID-19 samples from the United States, Italy and Spain. Sample material is recorded as cDNA or gDNA derived from T cells, B-cell-depleted T cells, or PBMCs.

Germline CDR1 and CDR2: SGHTA and FQGNSA. This CDR3 comprises 14 residues. Trimming stripped 4 bases from V and 4 bases from J, with 10 bases between. Original methodology: Amplification of reference gene primers provided the estimated nucleated cell counts. The assay was immunoSEQ multiplex PCR, and TCRdb's table has in-frame clones only and misses some. V and J calls and clone size are as listed in that table; D and trimming were resolved from the DNA. The sample records nearly 300,000 clones, 70% to 85% being singletons. The chain recombines TRBV7-2 with TRBJ2-2, with a possible D match to TRBD2 (7 bases). The source material was peripheral blood. This sequence was found in a human donor with COVID-19, enrolled during active disease. The donor label of this sample is uncertain. CDR3 in DNA: TGTGCCAGCAGCTCGGGGGGCTTCACCGGGGAGCTGTTTTTT. Its translation: CASSSGGFTGELFF.